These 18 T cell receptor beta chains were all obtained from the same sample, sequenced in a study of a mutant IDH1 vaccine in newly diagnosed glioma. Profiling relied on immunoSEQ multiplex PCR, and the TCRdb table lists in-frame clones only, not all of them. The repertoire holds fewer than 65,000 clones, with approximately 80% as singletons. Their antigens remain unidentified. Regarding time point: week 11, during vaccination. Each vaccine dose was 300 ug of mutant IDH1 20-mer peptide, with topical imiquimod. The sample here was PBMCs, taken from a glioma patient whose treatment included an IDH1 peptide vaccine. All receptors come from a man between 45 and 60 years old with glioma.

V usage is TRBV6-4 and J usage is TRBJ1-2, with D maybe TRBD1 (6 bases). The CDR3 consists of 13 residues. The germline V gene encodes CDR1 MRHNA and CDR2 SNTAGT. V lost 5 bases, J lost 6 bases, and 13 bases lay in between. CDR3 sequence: CASSTQGLDGYTF. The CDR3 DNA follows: TGTGCCAGCAGTACACAGGGACTCGATGGCTACACCTTC.

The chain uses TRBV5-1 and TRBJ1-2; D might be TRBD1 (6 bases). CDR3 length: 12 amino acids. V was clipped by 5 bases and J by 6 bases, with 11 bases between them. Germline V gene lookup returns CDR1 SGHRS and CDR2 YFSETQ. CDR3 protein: CASREQGDGYTF. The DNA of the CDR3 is TGCGCCAGCAGGGAACAGGGCGATGGCTACACCTTC.

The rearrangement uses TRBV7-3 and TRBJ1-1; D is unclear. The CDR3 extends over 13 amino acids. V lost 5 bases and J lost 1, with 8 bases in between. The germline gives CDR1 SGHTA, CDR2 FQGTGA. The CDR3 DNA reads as TGTGCCAGCAGCCCTAACACGAACACTGAAGCTTTCTTT. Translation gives CASSPNTNTEAFF.

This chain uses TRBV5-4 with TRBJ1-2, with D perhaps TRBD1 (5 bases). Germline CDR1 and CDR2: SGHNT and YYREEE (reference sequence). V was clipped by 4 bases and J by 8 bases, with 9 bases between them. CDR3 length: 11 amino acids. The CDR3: CASSPGGGYTF. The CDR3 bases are TGTGCCAGCAGCCCTGGGGGAGGCTACACCTTC.

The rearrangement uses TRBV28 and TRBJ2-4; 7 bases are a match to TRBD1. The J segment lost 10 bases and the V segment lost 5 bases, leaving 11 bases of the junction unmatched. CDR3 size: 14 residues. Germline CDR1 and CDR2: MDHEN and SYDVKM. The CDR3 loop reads CASSPDRVPGIQYF. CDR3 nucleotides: TGTGCCAGCAGTCCCGACAGGGTGCCTGGTATTCAGTACTTC.

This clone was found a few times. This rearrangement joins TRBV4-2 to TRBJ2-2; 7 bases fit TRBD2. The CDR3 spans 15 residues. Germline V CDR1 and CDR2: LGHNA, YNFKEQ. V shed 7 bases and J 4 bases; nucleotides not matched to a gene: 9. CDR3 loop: CASTWEGLGTGELFF. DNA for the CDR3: TGTGCCAGCACCTGGGAGGGCCTGGGCACCGGGGAGCTGTTTTTT.

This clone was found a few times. The CDR3 region has the DNA TGTGCCTGGAGTAGGGTTGGGGCTGAAGCTTTCTTT. Translated, it gives CAWSRVGAEAFF. The genes are TRBV30 and TRBJ1-1, with D unclear. Trimming removed 2 bases at V and 6 bases at J, with 10 bases between. Germline lookup yields CDR1 GTSNPN and CDR2 SVGIG (reference sequence). The CDR3 length is 12 residues.

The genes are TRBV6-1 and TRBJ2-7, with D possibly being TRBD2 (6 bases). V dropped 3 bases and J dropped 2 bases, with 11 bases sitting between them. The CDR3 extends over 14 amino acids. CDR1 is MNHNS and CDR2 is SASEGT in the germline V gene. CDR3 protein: CASSEQGLAYEQYF. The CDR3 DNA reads TGTGCCAGCAGTGAGCAGGGACTTGCCTACGAGCAGTACTTC.

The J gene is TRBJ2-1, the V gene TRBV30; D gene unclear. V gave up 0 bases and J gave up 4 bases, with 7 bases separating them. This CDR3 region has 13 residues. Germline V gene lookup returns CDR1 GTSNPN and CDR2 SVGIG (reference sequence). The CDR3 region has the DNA TGTGCCTGGAGTGTAGGCTCTTACAATGAGCAGTTCTTC. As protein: CAWSVGSYNEQFF.

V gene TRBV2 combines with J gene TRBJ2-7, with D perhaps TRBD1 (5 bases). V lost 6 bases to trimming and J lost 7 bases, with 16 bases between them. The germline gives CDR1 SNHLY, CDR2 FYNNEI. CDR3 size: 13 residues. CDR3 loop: CASSEPLDIEQYF. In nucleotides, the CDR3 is TGTGCCAGCAGCGAACCCTTGGACATAGAGCAGTACTTC. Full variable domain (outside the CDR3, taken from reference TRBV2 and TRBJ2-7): EPEVTQTPSHQVTQMGQEVILRCVPISNHLYFYWYRQILGQKVEFLVSFYNNEISEKSEIFDDQFSVERPDGSNFTLKIRSTKLEDSAMYFCASSEPLDIEQYFGPGTRLTVT.

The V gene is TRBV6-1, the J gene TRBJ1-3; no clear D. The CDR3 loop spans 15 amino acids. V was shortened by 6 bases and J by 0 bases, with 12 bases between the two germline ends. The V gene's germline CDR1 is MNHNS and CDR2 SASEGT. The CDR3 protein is CASRKDGNSGNTIYF. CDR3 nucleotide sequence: TGTGCCAGCAGGAAGGACGGAAACTCTGGAAACACCATATATTTT.

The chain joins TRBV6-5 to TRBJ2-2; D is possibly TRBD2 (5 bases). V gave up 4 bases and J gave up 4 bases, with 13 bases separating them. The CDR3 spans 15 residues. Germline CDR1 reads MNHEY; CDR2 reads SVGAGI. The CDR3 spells CASSSGGLGTGELFF. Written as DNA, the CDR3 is TGTGCCAGCAGTTCCGGAGGCCTAGGCACCGGGGAGCTGTTTTTT.

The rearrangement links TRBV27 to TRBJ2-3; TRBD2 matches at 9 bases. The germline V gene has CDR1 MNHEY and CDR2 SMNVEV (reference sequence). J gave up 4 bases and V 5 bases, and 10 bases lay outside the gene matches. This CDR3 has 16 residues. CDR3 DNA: TGTGCCAGCAGTCCGGCTGGACTAGCGCGCGCAGATACGCAGTATTTT. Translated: CASSPAGLARADTQYF.

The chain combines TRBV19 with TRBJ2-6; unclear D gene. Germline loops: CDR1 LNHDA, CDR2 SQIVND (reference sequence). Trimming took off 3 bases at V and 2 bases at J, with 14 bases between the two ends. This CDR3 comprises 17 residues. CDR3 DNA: TGTGCCAGTAGTATTTTCGACGTAACGGCTGGGGCCAACGTCCTGACTTTC. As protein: CASSIFDVTAGANVLTF.

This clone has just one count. The CDR3 reads CASSTLVRGDTEAFF. The CDR3 coding sequence is TGTGCCAGCAGCACCCTGGTCAGGGGAGACACTGAAGCTTTCTTT. V and J are TRBV11-2 and TRBJ1-1, with D possibly matching TRBD1 (6 bases). This CDR3 comprises 15 residues. Germline CDR1 reads SGHAT; CDR2 reads FQNNGV. V dropped 5 bases and J dropped 3 bases, with 16 bases sitting between them.

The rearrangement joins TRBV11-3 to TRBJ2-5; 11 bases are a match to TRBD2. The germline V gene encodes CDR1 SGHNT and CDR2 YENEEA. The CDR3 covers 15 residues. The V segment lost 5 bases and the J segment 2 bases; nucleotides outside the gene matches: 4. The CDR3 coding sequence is TGTGCCAGCAGCCGGAGACTAGCGGGACAAGAGACCCAGTACTTC. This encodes CASSRRLAGQETQYF.

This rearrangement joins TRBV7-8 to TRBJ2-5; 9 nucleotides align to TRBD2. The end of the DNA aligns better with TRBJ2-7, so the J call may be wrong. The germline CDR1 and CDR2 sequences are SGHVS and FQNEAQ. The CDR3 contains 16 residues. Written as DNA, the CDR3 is TGTGCCAGCAGCTTAGCGCCCAGCGGGGGGTACTACGAGCAGTACTTC. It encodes CASSLAPSGGYYEQYF.

The CDR3: CASSFTTGIQETQYF. CDR3 nucleotide sequence: TGTGCCAGCAGCTTTACTACAGGGATTCAAGAGACCCAGTACTTC. V and J are TRBV7-9 and TRBJ2-5; D perhaps matches TRBD1 (6 bases). V was cut by 3 bases and J by 2 bases, with 13 bases left in between. Looked up from germline, CDR1 is SEHNR and CDR2 is FQNEAQ (reference sequence). The CDR3 contains 15 residues.